Listed below are T cell receptor beta chains from one sample, sequenced in a study of cytomegalovirus exposure and HLA in healthy donors. Here immunoSEQ multiplex PCR was the method, and the copy in TCRdb shows in-frame clones only, minus some. The data contain 130,000 to 150,000 clones, 70% to 85% of them singletons. The source material was PBMCs. The receptors derive from a woman between 45 and 65 years old in good health and CMV-seropositive. Each CDR3 is given with its conserved first and last residue. The D gene is left open where the match is weak. Clone size is stated in some rows and not others, as once, few, many or a class when expanded.

J gene: TRBJ2-7; V gene: TRBV7-2; clone size: once; D gene: TRBD2; CDR3 protein: CASSFPSGGAAEQYF; CDR3 DNA: TGTGCCAGCAGCTTCCCTAGCGGGGGGGCCGCCGAGCAGTACTTC
J gene: TRBJ2-1; V gene: TRBV25-1; clone size: .; D gene: .; CDR3 protein: CGVRDTYNEQFF; CDR3 DNA: TGTGGCGTCAGGGACACTTACAATGAGCAGTTCTTC
J gene: TRBJ2-7; V gene: TRBV6-5; clone size: .; D gene: TRBD1; CDR3 protein: CATGTGGSYEQYF; CDR3 DNA: TGTGCCACAGGGACAGGGGGATCCTACGAGCAGTACTTC
J gene: TRBJ2-3; V gene: TRBV4-1; clone size: .; D gene: .; CDR3 protein: CASSRLTGGGRDTQYF; CDR3 DNA: TGCGCCAGCAGCCGTCTAACAGGGGGGGGGAGAGATACGCAGTATTTT
J gene: TRBJ2-2; V gene: TRBV6-6; clone size: .; D gene: .; CDR3 protein: CASSYNGNTGELFF; CDR3 DNA: TGTGCCAGCAGTTACAACGGGAACACCGGGGAGCTGTTTTTT
J gene: TRBJ2-3; V gene: TRBV6-6; clone size: .; D gene: TRBD2; CDR3 protein: CASTSSGGATDTQYF; CDR3 DNA: TGTGCCAGCACCAGTAGCGGGGGGGCCACAGATACGCAGTATTTT
J gene: TRBJ1-2; V gene: TRBV5-6; clone size: .; D gene: .; CDR3 protein: CASSLGGNYGYTF; CDR3 DNA: TGTGCCAGCAGCTTGGGCGGCAACTATGGCTACACCTTC
J gene: TRBJ2-7; V gene: TRBV30; clone size: once; D gene: .; CDR3 protein: CAWSVQVDHEQYF; CDR3 DNA: TGTGCCTGGAGTGTACAGGTGGACCACGAGCAGTACTTC
J gene: TRBJ1-1; V gene: TRBV6-1; clone size: few; D gene: .; CDR3 protein: CASRTTQYTEAFF; CDR3 DNA: TGTGCCAGCAGGACAACTCAGTACACTGAAGCTTTCTTT
J gene: TRBJ2-7; V gene: TRBV5-1; clone size: .; D gene: .; CDR3 protein: CASSLSPGLSYEQYF; CDR3 DNA: TGCGCCAGCAGCTTGTCCCCTGGACTCTCCTACGAGCAGTACTTC
J gene: TRBJ2-3; V gene: TRBV5-1; clone size: few; D gene: TRBD2; CDR3 protein: CASSFNGGADTQYF; CDR3 DNA: TGCGCCAGCAGCTTCAACGGGGGGGCGGATACGCAGTATTTT
J gene: TRBJ1-1; V gene: TRBV9; clone size: .; D gene: .; CDR3 protein: CASSTRSSSPEAFF; CDR3 DNA: TGTGCCAGCAGCACTCGGTCCTCGAGTCCTGAAGCTTTCTTT
J gene: TRBJ2-3; V gene: TRBV5-4; clone size: .; D gene: TRBD2; CDR3 protein: CASSSSASGGTYTQYF; CDR3 DNA: TGTGCCAGCAGCTCGTCGGCCAGCGGGGGGACGTATACGCAGTATTTT
J gene: TRBJ1-2; V gene: TRBV28; clone size: few; D gene: TRBD1; CDR3 protein: CASSLGQGVYGYTF; CDR3 DNA: TGTGCCAGCAGTTTGGGACAGGGAGTCTATGGCTACACCTTC
J gene: TRBJ2-1; V gene: TRBV11-3; clone size: .; D gene: TRBD2; CDR3 protein: CASSFRSTSGGTDEQFF; CDR3 DNA: TGTGCCAGCAGCTTTAGATCTACCAGCGGGGGGACCGATGAGCAGTTCTTC
J gene: TRBJ2-5; V gene: TRBV21-1; clone size: .; D gene: .; CDR3 protein: CASSKGVAGVQETQYF; CDR3 DNA: TGTGCCAGCAGCAAAGGGGTAGCGGGGGTCCAAGAGACCCAGTACTTC
J gene: TRBJ1-1; V gene: TRBV28; clone size: once; D gene: .; CDR3 protein: CASSPHAGDTEAFF; CDR3 DNA: TGTGCCAGCAGTCCCCACGCAGGGGACACTGAAGCTTTCTTT
J gene: TRBJ1-6; V gene: TRBV7-6; clone size: .; D gene: .; CDR3 protein: CASSLGVRGASYNSPLHF; CDR3 DNA: TGTGCCAGCAGCTTAGGAGTTCGGGGGGCATCCTATAATTCACCCCTCCACTTT
J gene: TRBJ1-5; V gene: TRBV7-9; clone size: .; D gene: TRBD1; CDR3 protein: CASSSHGTGNSQPQHF; CDR3 DNA: TGTGCCAGCAGCTCCCATGGGACAGGGAACAGTCAGCCCCAGCATTTT
J gene: TRBJ1-2; V gene: TRBV7-2; clone size: .; D gene: .; CDR3 protein: CASSLGPGNYGYTF; CDR3 DNA: TGTGCCAGCAGCTTAGGCCCGGGGAACTATGGCTACACCTTC
J gene: TRBJ2-7; V gene: TRBV7-6; clone size: .; D gene: TRBD1; CDR3 protein: CASSLGVTGDEQYF; CDR3 DNA: TGTGCCAGCAGCTTGGGGGTAACAGGGGACGAGCAGTACTTC
J gene: TRBJ2-7; V gene: TRBV6-5; clone size: .; D gene: TRBD1; CDR3 protein: CASSRTTGAYEQYF; CDR3 DNA: TGTGCCAGCAGCAGGACGACAGGGGCCTACGAGCAGTACTTC
J gene: TRBJ2-3; V gene: TRBV7-2; clone size: .; D gene: .; CDR3 protein: CASSLDYRVWDTQYF; CDR3 DNA: TGTGCCAGCAGCTTAGACTACAGGGTATGGGATACGCAGTATTTT
J gene: TRBJ2-1; V gene: TRBV5-4; clone size: .; D gene: TRBD2; CDR3 protein: CASSPVTSGGADGEQFF; CDR3 DNA: TGTGCCAGCAGCCCGGTGACTAGCGGGGGGGCCGACGGTGAGCAGTTCTTC
J gene: TRBJ2-1; V gene: TRBV6-6; clone size: once; D gene: .; CDR3 protein: CASSYSRRDGNNEQFF; CDR3 DNA: TGTGCCAGCAGTTACTCAAGGAGGGACGGCAACAATGAGCAGTTCTTC
J gene: TRBJ2-1; V gene: TRBV9; clone size: .; D gene: .; CDR3 protein: CASSVATWRDGTYNEQFF; CDR3 DNA: TGTGCCAGCAGCGTAGCTACCTGGAGGGACGGGACCTACAATGAGCAGTTCTTC
J gene: TRBJ2-3; V gene: TRBV7-3; clone size: .; D gene: TRBD2; CDR3 protein: CASSLTGTSGGADTQYF; CDR3 DNA: TGTGCCAGCAGCCTTACCGGGACTAGCGGGGGGGCGGATACGCAGTATTTT
J gene: TRBJ1-6; V gene: TRBV28; clone size: .; D gene: .; CDR3 protein: CASSQGIAPLHF; CDR3 DNA: TGTGCCAGCAGTCAGGGAATCGCACCCCTCCACTTT
J gene: TRBJ2-1; V gene: TRBV18; clone size: .; D gene: TRBD2; CDR3 protein: CASCLLAGANEQFF; CDR3 DNA: TGTGCCAGCTGCCTACTAGCGGGGGCGAATGAGCAGTTCTTC
J gene: TRBJ2-7; V gene: TRBV5-1; clone size: few; D gene: .; CDR3 protein: CASSLTGTYEQYF; CDR3 DNA: TGCGCCAGCAGCTTGACAGGGACCTACGAGCAGTACTTC
J gene: TRBJ1-3; V gene: TRBV5-4; clone size: .; D gene: .; CDR3 protein: CASSLGVGSHSGNTIYF; CDR3 DNA: TGTGCCAGCAGCTTGGGAGTGGGCAGCCACTCTGGAAACACCATATATTTT
J gene: TRBJ2-3; V gene: TRBV7-8; clone size: .; D gene: TRBD1; CDR3 protein: CASRIQGAAADTQYF; CDR3 DNA: TGTGCCAGCAGAATCCAGGGGGCTGCTGCAGATACGCAGTATTTT
J gene: TRBJ2-1; V gene: TRBV19; clone size: once; D gene: .; CDR3 protein: CASSITSSSYNEQFF; CDR3 DNA: TGTGCCAGTAGTATAACTTCGAGCTCCTACAATGAGCAGTTCTTC
J gene: TRBJ1-4; V gene: TRBV7-8; clone size: .; D gene: .; CDR3 protein: CASSLVIGWSVEKLFF; CDR3 DNA: TGTGCCAGCAGCTTAGTAATCGGGTGGTCGGTTGAAAAACTGTTTTTT
J gene: TRBJ2-7; V gene: TRBV19; clone size: .; D gene: TRBD1; CDR3 protein: CASSIGDRGYEQYF; CDR3 DNA: TGTGCCAGTAGTATAGGGGACAGGGGATACGAGCAGTACTTC
J gene: TRBJ1-4; V gene: TRBV6-5; clone size: .; D gene: TRBD1; CDR3 protein: CASSSIRDRGNEKLFF; CDR3 DNA: TGTGCCAGCAGTTCAATCCGGGACAGGGGTAATGAAAAACTGTTTTTT
J gene: TRBJ2-7; V gene: TRBV5-4; clone size: .; D gene: .; CDR3 protein: CASSLNGRGNHEQYF; CDR3 DNA: TGTGCCAGCAGCTTGAATGGCAGGGGAAACCACGAGCAGTACTTC
J gene: TRBJ2-1; V gene: TRBV6-5; clone size: .; D gene: TRBD2; CDR3 protein: CASRATSGGYNEQFF; CDR3 DNA: TGTGCCAGCAGGGCGACTAGCGGGGGCTACAATGAGCAGTTCTTC
J gene: TRBJ2-5; V gene: TRBV7-9; clone size: .; D gene: TRBD2; CDR3 protein: CASNPRTSRETQYF; CDR3 DNA: TGTGCCAGCAACCCGAGGACTAGCCGGGAGACCCAGTACTTC
J gene: TRBJ1-5; V gene: TRBV5-1; clone size: .; D gene: .; CDR3 protein: CASSLEGYSNQPQHF; CDR3 DNA: TGCGCCAGCAGCTTGGAGGGGTACAGCAATCAGCCCCAGCATTTT
J gene: TRBJ2-3; V gene: TRBV6-1; clone size: .; D gene: TRBD2; CDR3 protein: CASSEVTSGPTDTQYF; CDR3 DNA: TGTGCCAGCAGTGAAGTTACTAGCGGTCCCACAGATACGCAGTATTTT
J gene: TRBJ2-7; V gene: TRBV10-3; clone size: .; D gene: .; CDR3 protein: CAISPGQGLYEQYF; CDR3 DNA: TGTGCCATCAGCCCCGGCCAGGGACTCTACGAGCAGTACTTC
J gene: TRBJ2-5; V gene: TRBV7-9; clone size: .; D gene: .; CDR3 protein: CASSLAQTPMSETQYF; CDR3 DNA: TGTGCCAGCAGCTTAGCGCAGACACCGATGAGCGAGACCCAGTACTTC
J gene: TRBJ1-1; V gene: TRBV12-5; clone size: few; D gene: .; CDR3 protein: CASGPAGADTEAFF; CDR3 DNA: TGTGCTAGTGGTCCGGCCGGCGCGGACACTGAAGCTTTCTTT
J gene: TRBJ1-2; V gene: TRBV7-9; clone size: .; D gene: .; CDR3 protein: CASSLVGALGTNGYTF; CDR3 DNA: TGTGCCAGCAGCTTAGTGGGGGCGTTGGGCACTAATGGCTACACCTTC
J gene: TRBJ1-1; V gene: TRBV11-3; clone size: .; D gene: .; CDR3 protein: CASSLGVKAEAFF; CDR3 DNA: TGTGCCAGCAGCTTGGGAGTGAAGGCTGAAGCTTTCTTT
J gene: TRBJ2-1; V gene: TRBV6-1; clone size: .; D gene: .; CDR3 protein: CASSPSGSYNEQFF; CDR3 DNA: TGTGCCAGCAGCCCATCGGGCTCCTACAATGAGCAGTTCTTC
J gene: TRBJ1-5; V gene: TRBV6-6; clone size: .; D gene: .; CDR3 protein: CASSYSPGGNQPQHF; CDR3 DNA: TGTGCCAGCAGTTACTCGCCCGGGGGAAATCAGCCCCAGCATTTT
J gene: TRBJ2-7; V gene: TRBV2; clone size: .; D gene: .; CDR3 protein: CASSDRGGEQYF; CDR3 DNA: TGTGCCAGCAGTGACAGGGGCGGCGAGCAGTACTTC
J gene: TRBJ2-1; V gene: TRBV4-2; clone size: .; D gene: .; CDR3 protein: CASSQEGRGVRNEQFF; CDR3 DNA: TGTGCCAGCAGCCAAGAGGGGAGGGGGGTAAGGAATGAGCAGTTCTTC
J gene: TRBJ2-7; V gene: TRBV6-5; clone size: .; D gene: TRBD1; CDR3 protein: CASSYSNRGSYEQYF; CDR3 DNA: TGTGCCAGCAGTTACTCGAACAGGGGGTCCTACGAGCAGTACTTC
J gene: TRBJ2-3; V gene: TRBV7-3; clone size: .; D gene: .; CDR3 protein: CASSWTSTDTQYF; CDR3 DNA: TGTGCCAGCAGCTGGACAAGCACAGATACGCAGTATTTT
J gene: TRBJ2-5; V gene: TRBV30; clone size: .; D gene: TRBD1; CDR3 protein: CAWTTGDSGQQYF; CDR3 DNA: TGTGCCTGGACAACAGGGGATTCGGGTCAGCAGTACTTC
J gene: TRBJ2-7; V gene: TRBV15; clone size: .; D gene: .; CDR3 protein: CATSRGYGDKTYEQYF; CDR3 DNA: TGTGCCACCAGCAGAGGGTACGGGGATAAAACCTACGAGCAGTACTTC
J gene: TRBJ1-1; V gene: TRBV4-2; clone size: .; D gene: .; CDR3 protein: CASSQDFSMNTEAFF; CDR3 DNA: TGTGCCAGCAGCCAAGATTTCAGTATGAACACTGAAGCTTTCTTT
J gene: TRBJ1-1; V gene: TRBV29-1; clone size: .; D gene: .; CDR3 protein: CSVSLGADWGLEAFF; CDR3 DNA: TGCAGCGTCTCCCTAGGGGCAGACTGGGGCCTTGAAGCTTTCTTT